The rows below give T cell receptor beta chains drawn from one sample of a study of blood T cell repertoires in COVID-19. The assay was immunoSEQ multiplex PCR, and TCRdb's table has in-frame clones only and misses some. This table has hundreds of thousands of clones, approximately 90% appearing once. Material for sequencing was PBMCs or T cells enriched from blood (not recorded which). These receptors originate from a woman between 25 and 40 years old who had recovered from COVID-19. Both conserved end residues are part of each CDR3. Each record gives: CDR3 DNA, CDR3 protein, clone size, D gene, V gene, J gene. D genes are given only for firm matches. Clone size, where shown, is once, few, many, or a class for clones that have expanded.

TGTGCCAGTAGTATCTACGGGAGGCCAGGAAACACCATATATTTT	CASSIYGRPGNTIYF	NA	NA	TRBV19	TRBJ1-3
TGTGCCAGCAGCTTGGGAGGCCGACTACACCCCTACGAGCAGTACTTC	CASSLGGRLHPYEQYF	NA	NA	TRBV5-4	TRBJ2-7
TGTGCCAGCAGCTTAGGGCTAGCGGGAGAGTACAATGAGCAGTTCTTC	CASSLGLAGEYNEQFF	few	TRBD2	TRBV7-6	TRBJ2-1
TGTGCCAGCAGGGGCCTTAAAGAGCAGTTCTTC	CASRGLKEQFF	NA	NA	TRBV6-5	TRBJ2-1
TGTGCCGTCGGGACTAGCGGGACAGATACGCAGTATTTT	CAVGTSGTDTQYF	NA	TRBD2	TRBV10-3	TRBJ2-3
TGTGCCAGCAGTTACTCGTCAGGGACTCAAGCTTTCTTT	CASSYSSGTQAFF	NA	NA	TRBV6-2/TRBV6-3	TRBJ1-1
TGCAGCATTACCGGGACAGCCTACGAGCAGTACTTC	CSITGTAYEQYF	NA	TRBD1	TRBV29-1	TRBJ2-7
TGTGCCAGCAGCCATGGAGCGCGGGACACTGAAGCTTTCTTT	CASSHGARDTEAFF	NA	NA	TRBV4-2	TRBJ1-1
TGTGCCAGTAGTATCTCCGGTGGGACAGGTTATCAGCCCCAGCATTTT	CASSISGGTGYQPQHF	NA	TRBD1	TRBV19	TRBJ1-5
TGTGCCAGCAAAAGCGGGAGGTACTCCTACAATGAGCAGTTCTTC	CASKSGRYSYNEQFF	NA	TRBD2	TRBV2	TRBJ2-1
TGCGCCAGCAGCTACCTATTAGCGGGGAGCTCCTACGAGCAGTACTTC	CASSYLLAGSSYEQYF	once	TRBD2	TRBV5-1	TRBJ2-7
TGCGCCAGCAGACAGGGTCTCCGCTCACCCCTCCACTTT	CASRQGLRSPLHF	NA	NA	TRBV5-1	TRBJ1-6
TGTGCCAGCAGTTTAGTCGGGACAGGGGCGGGTATTAGCAATCAGCCCCAGCATTTT	CASSLVGTGAGISNQPQHF	NA	TRBD1	TRBV28	TRBJ1-5
TGTGCCAGCAGCCCTCGGACAGAGGGGGCTGAAGCTTTCTTT	CASSPRTEGAEAFF	once	NA	TRBV9	TRBJ1-1
TGCGCCAGCAGCTTGGGTAGTGAAATTTTCCTGACTGAAGCTTTCTTT	CASSLGSEIFLTEAFF	NA	NA	TRBV5-1	TRBJ1-1
TGTGCCAGCAGTCTAGGGGGAGAGACAGGGGATAATCAGCCCCAGCATTTT	CASSLGGETGDNQPQHF	NA	TRBD1	TRBV6-6	TRBJ1-5